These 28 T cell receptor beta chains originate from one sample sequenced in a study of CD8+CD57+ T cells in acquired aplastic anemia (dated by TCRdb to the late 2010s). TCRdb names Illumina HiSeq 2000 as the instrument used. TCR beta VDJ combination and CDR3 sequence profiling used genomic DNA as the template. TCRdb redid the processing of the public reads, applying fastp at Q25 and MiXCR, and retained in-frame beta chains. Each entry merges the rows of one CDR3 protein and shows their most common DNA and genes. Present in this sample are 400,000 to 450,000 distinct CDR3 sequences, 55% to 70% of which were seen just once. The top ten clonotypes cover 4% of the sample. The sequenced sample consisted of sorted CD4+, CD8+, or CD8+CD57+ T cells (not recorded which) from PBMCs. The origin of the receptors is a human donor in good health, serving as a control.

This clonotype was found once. The CDR3 DNA reads as TGTGCCAGCAGCTACTGCGTGGCGTCCTCCTACGAGCAGTACTTC. It translates to CASSYCVASSYEQYF. This chain uses TRBV5-8 with TRBJ2-7, with no clear D. The germline V gene encodes CDR1 SGHTS and CDR2 YDEGEE. The ends were cut back, 3 bases at V and 0 bases at J, with 13 bases in the middle. The CDR3 totals 15 residues.

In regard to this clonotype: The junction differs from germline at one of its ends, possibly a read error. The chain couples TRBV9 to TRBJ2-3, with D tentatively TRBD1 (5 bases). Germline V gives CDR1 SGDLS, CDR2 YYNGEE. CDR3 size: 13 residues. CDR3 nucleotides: TGTGCCAGCAGCACAGGCCCACAAGATAAGCAGTTCTTT. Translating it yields CASSTGPQDKQFF.

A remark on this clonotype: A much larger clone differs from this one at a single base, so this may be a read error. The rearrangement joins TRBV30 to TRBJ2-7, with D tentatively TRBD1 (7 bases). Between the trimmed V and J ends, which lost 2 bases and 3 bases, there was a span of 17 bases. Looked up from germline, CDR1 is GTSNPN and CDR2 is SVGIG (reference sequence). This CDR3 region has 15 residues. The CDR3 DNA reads TGTGCCTGGAGTACCCGAGGAGGGGGCAGCTACGAGCAGTACTTC. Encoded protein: CAWSTRGGGSYEQYF.

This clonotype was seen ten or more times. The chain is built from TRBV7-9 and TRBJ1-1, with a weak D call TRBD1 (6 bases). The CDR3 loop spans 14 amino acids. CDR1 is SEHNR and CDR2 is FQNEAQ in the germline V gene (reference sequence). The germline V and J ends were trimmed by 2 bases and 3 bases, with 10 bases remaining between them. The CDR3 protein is CASSLTRGDTEAFF. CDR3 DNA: TGTGCCAGCAGCTTAACGAGGGGGGACACTGAAGCTTTCTTT.

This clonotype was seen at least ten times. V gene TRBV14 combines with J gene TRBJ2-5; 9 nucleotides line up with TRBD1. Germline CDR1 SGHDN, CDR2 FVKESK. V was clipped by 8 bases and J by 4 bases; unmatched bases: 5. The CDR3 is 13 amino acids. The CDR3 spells CASGDRDGETQYF. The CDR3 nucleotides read TGTGCCAGCGGGGACAGGGATGGAGAGACCCAGTACTTC.

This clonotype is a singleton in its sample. DNA for the CDR3: TGTGCCAGCAGTGCAAAAGGAAGGCCCCAGCATTTT. This translates into CASSAKGRPQHF. This sequence joins TRBV7-2 and TRBJ1-5; D remains ambiguous. Germline V gene sequence: CDR1 SGHTA, CDR2 FQGNSA. V was trimmed by 6 bases and J by 9 bases, leaving 12 bases between them. The CDR3 extends over 12 amino acids.

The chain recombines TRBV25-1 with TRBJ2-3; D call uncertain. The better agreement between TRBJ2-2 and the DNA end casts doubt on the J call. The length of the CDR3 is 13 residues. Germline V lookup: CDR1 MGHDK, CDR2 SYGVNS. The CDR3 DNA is TGTGCCAGCAGCTTAGGATTCCCAGATACGCTGTTTTTT. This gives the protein CASSLGFPDTLFF.

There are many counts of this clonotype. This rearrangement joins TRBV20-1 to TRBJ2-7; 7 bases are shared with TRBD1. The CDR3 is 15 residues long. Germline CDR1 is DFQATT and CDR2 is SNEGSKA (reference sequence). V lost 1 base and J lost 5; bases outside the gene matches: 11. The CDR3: CSARAFGRGKNEQYF. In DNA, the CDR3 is TGCAGTGCTAGAGCATTCGGCAGGGGGAAAAACGAGCAGTACTTC.

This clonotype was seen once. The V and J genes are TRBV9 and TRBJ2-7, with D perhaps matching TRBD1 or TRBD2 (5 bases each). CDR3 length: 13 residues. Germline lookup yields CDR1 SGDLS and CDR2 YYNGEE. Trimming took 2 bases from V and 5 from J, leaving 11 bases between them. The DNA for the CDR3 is TGTGCCAGCAGCGTCGGGGCGCAGGACGAGCAGTACTTC. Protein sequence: CASSVGAQDEQYF. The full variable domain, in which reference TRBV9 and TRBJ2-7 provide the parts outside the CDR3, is DSGVTQTPKHLITATGQRVTLRCSPRSGDLSVYWYQQSLDQGLQFLIQYYNGEERAKGNILERFSAQQFPDLHSELNLSSLELGDSALYFCASSVGAQDEQYFGPGTRLTVT.

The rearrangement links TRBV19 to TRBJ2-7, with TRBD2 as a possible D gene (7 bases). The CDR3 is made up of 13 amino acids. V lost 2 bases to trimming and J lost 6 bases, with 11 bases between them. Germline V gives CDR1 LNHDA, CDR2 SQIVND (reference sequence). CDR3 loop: CASSIRGGIEQYF. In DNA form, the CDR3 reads TGTGCCAGTAGTATAAGGGGGGGTATCGAGCAGTACTTC. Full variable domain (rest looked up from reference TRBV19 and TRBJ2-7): DGGITQSPKYLFRKEGQNVTLSCEQNLNHDAMYWYRQDPGQGLRLIYYSQIVNDFQKGDIAEGYSVSREKKESFPLTVTSAQKNPTAFYLCASSIRGGIEQYFGPGTRLTVT.

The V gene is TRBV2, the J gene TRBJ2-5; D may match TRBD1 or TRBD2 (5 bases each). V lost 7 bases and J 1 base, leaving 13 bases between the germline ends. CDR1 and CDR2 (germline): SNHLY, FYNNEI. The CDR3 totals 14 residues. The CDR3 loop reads CASTGAGTQETQYF. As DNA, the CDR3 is TGTGCCAGCACCGGGGCAGGGACCCAAGAGACCCAGTACTTC.

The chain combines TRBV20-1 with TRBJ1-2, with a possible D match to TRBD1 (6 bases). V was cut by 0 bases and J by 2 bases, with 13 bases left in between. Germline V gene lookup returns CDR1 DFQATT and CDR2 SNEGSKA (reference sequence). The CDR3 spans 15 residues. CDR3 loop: CSAREIDRPNYGYTF. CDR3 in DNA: TGCAGTGCTAGAGAGATCGACAGGCCAAACTATGGCTACACCTTC.

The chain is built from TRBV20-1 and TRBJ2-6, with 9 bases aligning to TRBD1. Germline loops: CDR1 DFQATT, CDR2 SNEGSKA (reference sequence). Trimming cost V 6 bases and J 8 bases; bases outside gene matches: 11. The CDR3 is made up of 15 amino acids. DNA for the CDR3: TGCAGTGCAAGGACAGGGGACGAGCAGTCCAACGTCCTGACTTTC. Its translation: CSARTGDEQSNVLTF.

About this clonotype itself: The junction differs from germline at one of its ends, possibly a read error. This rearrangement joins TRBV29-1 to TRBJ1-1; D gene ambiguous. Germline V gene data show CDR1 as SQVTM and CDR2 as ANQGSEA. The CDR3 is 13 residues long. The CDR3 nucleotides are TGCAGCGGTGAAGAGGGCTGGAACACTGAAGCTTTCTTT. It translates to CSGEEGWNTEAFF. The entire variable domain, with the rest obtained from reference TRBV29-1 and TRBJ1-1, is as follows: SAVISQKPSRDICQRGTSLTIQCQVDSQVTMMFWYRQQPGQSLTLIATANQGSEATYESGFVIDKFPISRPNLTFSTLTVSNMSPEDSSIYLCSGEEGWNTEAFFGQGTRLTVV.

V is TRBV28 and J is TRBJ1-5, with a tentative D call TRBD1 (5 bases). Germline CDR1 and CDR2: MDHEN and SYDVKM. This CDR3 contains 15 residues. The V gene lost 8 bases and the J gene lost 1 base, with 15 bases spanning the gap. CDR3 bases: TGTGCCAGCGTCGGCGGGGCGGGGAGCAATCAGCCCCAGCATTTT. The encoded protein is CASVGGAGSNQPQHF.

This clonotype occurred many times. The CDR3 coding sequence is TGTGCCAGCAGCTTAGCGAAGGGTTCGGAGACCCAGTACTTC. Protein product: CASSLAKGSETQYF. The chain uses TRBV7-9 and TRBJ2-5; no clear D. This CDR3 comprises 14 residues. CDR1 and CDR2 from the germline V gene are SEHNR and FQNEAQ (reference sequence). V was cut by 0 bases and J by 5 bases, with 10 bases left in between.

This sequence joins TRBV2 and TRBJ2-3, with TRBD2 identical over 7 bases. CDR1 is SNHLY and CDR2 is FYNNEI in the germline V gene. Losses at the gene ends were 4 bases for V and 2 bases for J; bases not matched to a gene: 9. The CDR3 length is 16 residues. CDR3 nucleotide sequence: TGTGCCAGCAGTGTGGAGGGCGGGGGTGCCACAGATACGCAGTATTTT. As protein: CASSVEGGGATDTQYF.

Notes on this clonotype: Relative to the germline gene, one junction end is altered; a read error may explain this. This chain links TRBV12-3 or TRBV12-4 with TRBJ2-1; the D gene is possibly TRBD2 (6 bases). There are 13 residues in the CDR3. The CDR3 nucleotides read TGTGCCAGCACAGTCCTCACGCGGGAAGAGCAGTTCTTT. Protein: CASTVLTREEQFF.

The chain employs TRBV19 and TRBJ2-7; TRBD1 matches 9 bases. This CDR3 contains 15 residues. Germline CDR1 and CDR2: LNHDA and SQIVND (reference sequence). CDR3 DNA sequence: TGTGCCAGCGCGAGGGGACAGGGAGGATCACCCCACCACTTTGTC. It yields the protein CASARGQGGSPHHFV.

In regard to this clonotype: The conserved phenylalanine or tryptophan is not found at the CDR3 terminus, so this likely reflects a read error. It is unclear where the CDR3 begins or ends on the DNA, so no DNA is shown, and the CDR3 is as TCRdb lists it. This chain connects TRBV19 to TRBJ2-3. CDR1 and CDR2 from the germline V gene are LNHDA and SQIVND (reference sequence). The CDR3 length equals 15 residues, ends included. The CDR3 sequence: CASSAASGRKAQHFV.

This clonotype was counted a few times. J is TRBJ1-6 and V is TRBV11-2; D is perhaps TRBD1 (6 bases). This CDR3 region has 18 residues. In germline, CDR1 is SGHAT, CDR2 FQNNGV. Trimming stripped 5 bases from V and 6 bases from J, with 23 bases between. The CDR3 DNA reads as TGTGCCAGCAGCCTCCGACCCGGGGGCACCGCCGCTAATTCACCCCTCCACTTT. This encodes CASSLRPGGTAANSPLHF.

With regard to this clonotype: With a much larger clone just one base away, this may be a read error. CDR3 in amino acids: CASSLHRQYSSPLHF. As DNA, the CDR3 is TGTGCCAGCAGTTTGCATCGGCAGTATAGTTCACCCCTCCACTTT. This chain uses TRBV12-3 or TRBV12-4 with TRBJ1-6, with D unclear. There are 15 residues in the CDR3.

The CDR3 coding sequence is TGCGCCAGCAGCTTGGTGACTAATGGACCCCTCCACTTT. It translates to CASSLVTNGPLHF. This sequence joins TRBV5-1 and TRBJ1-6; D not certain. This CDR3 is 13 amino acids long. V shed 0 bases and J shed 12 bases, with 10 bases lying between them. Germline V gene sequence: CDR1 SGHRS, CDR2 YFSETQ.

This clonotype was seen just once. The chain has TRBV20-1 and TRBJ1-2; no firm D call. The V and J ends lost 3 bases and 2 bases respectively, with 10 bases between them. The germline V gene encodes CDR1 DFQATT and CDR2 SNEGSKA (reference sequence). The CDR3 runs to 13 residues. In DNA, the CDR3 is TGCAGTGCTAGTTTACAGTACAACTATGGCTACACCTTC. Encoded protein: CSASLQYNYGYTF.

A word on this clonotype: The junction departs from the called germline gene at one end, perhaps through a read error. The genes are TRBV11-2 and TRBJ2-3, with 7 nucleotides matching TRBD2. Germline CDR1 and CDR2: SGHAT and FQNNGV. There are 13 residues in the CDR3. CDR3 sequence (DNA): TGTGCCAGCAGCAAGACTAGCACGGATACGCAGTATTTT. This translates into CASSKTSTDTQYF.

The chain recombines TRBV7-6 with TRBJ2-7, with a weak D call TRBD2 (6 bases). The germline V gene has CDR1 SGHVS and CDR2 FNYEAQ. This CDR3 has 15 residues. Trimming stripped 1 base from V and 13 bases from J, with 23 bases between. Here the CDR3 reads CASSLGLHGGITFYF. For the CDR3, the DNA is TGTGCCAGCAGCTTAGGGTTACATGGGGGGATCACCTTCTACTTC.

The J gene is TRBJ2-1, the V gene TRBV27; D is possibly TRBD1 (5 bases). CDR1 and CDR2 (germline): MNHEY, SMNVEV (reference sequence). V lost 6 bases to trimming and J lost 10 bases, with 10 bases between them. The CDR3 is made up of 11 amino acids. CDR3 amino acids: CASRTGKEQFF. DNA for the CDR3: TGTGCCAGCAGAACAGGCAAAGAGCAGTTCTTC.

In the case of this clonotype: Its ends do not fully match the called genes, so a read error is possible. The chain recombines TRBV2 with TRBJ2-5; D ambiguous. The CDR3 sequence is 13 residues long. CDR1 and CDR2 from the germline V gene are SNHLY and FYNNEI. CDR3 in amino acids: CASSPQRKGSQFF. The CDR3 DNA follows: TGTGCCAGCAGCCCGCAAAGGAAAGGGTCCCAGTTCTTT.